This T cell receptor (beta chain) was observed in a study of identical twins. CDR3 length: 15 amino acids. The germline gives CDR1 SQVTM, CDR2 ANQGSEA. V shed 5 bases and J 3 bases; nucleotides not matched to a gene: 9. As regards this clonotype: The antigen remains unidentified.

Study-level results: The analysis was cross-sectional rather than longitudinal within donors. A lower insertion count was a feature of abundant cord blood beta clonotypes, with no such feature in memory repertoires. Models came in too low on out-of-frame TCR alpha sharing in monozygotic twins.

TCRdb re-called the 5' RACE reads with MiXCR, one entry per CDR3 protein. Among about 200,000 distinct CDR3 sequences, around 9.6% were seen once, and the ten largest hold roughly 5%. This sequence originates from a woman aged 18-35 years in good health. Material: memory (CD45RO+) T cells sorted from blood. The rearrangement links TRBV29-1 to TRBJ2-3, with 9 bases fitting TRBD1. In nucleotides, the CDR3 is TGCAGCGTTACAACGGGACAGGGAAAAACAGATACGCAGTATTTT. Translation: CSVTTGQGKTDTQYF.